This passage covers 27 T cell receptor beta chains from one sample sequenced in a study of CD8 T cells in ankylosing spondylitis. Their antigen targets remain unknown. Notes on the study in general: Ankylosing spondylitis blood appeared to be characterized by a TCR beta motif of several highly homologous variants.

MiXCR was run by TCRdb on the 5' RACE reads, yielding one entry per CDR3 protein. The sample lists about 460,000 distinct CDR3 sequences, about 5.2% occurring once. Sequenced input: blood, either unsorted or a sorted T cell fraction (not recorded which). Every receptor here comes from a male donor with ankylosing spondylitis.

This clonotype was recorded at least ten times. This chain links TRBV5-1 with TRBJ1-6, with 7 bases lining up with TRBD1. Germline V gene lookup returns CDR1 SGHRS and CDR2 YFSETQ. The CDR3 is 17 amino acids. Germline trimming cut 4 bases from V and 5 bases from J; bases unmatched to any gene: 12. CDR3 DNA sequence: TGCGCCAGCAGCGCCCGGGACAGTGTTATCGATAATTCACCCCTCCACTTT. Its translation is CASSARDSVIDNSPLHF.

This clonotype occurred many times. The rearrangement uses TRBV5-1 and TRBJ1-1; 8 positions match TRBD1. Losses at the gene ends were 4 bases for V and 7 bases for J; bases not matched to a gene: 9. The CDR3 totals 14 residues. Germline CDR1 is SGHRS and CDR2 is YFSETQ. CDR3 protein: CASSQTDREVEAFF. The CDR3 DNA reads as TGCGCCAGCAGCCAGACGGACAGGGAGGTTGAAGCTTTCTTT. Full variable domain (remainder filled in from reference TRBV5-1 and TRBJ1-1): KAGVTQTPRYLIKTRGQQVTLSCSPISGHRSVSWYQQTPGQGLQFLFEYFSETQRNKGNFPGRFSGRQFSNSRSEMNVSTLELGDSALYLCASSQTDREVEAFFGQGTRLTVV.

This clonotype occurred many times. The V gene is TRBV25-1, the J gene TRBJ2-1, with D possibly TRBD2 on 6 matching bases. The CDR3 runs to 16 residues. Trimming removed 2 bases at V and 1 base at J, with 12 bases between. CDR1 is MGHDK and CDR2 is SYGVNS in the germline V gene. The CDR3 nucleotides read TGTGCCAGCAGTGAAATGGGGGGTATTTCCTACAATGAGCAGTTCTTC. The encoded protein is CASSEMGGISYNEQFF. Complete variable domain (other parts from reference TRBV25-1 and TRBJ2-1): EADIYQTPRYLVIGTGKKITLECSQTMGHDKMYWYQQDPGMELHLIHYSYGVNSTEKGDLSSESTVSRIRTEHFPLTLESARPSHTSQYLCASSEMGGISYNEQFFGPGTRLTVL.

This clonotype was recorded many times. The chain combines TRBV24-1 with TRBJ2-5; no firm D call. The CDR3 consists of 12 residues. Between the trimmed V and J ends, which lost 4 bases and 2 bases, there was a span of 4 bases. Germline CDR1 and CDR2: KGHDR and SFDVKD. CDR3 DNA sequence: TGTGCCACCAGTGACCCACAAGAGACCCAGTACTTC. It specifies CATSDPQETQYF.

This clonotype was seen at least ten times. This chain connects TRBV5-1 to TRBJ2-2; 8 positions agree with TRBD2. Germline V CDR1 and CDR2: SGHRS, YFSETQ. The V gene end was trimmed by 1 base and the J gene end by 4 bases; junction bases not matched to a gene: 6. The CDR3 covers 16 residues. The CDR3 region has the DNA TGCGCCAGCAGCTTGACATTCAGCGGGAGCACCGGGGAGCTGTTTTTT. This codes for CASSLTFSGSTGELFF.

This clonotype was counted at least ten times. V gene TRBV5-1 combines with J gene TRBJ2-1; D ambiguous. CDR1 and CDR2 (germline): SGHRS, YFSETQ. Deletions cut 0 bases from V and 8 bases from J, with 6 bases between. This CDR3 has 12 residues. The CDR3, as DNA: TGCGCCAGCAGCTTGGACCACGATGAGCAGTTCTTC. Residues: CASSLDHDEQFF.

This chain joins TRBV29-1 and TRBJ2-1; 10 bases are shared with TRBD2. Germline CDR1 and CDR2: SQVTM and ANQGSEA. This CDR3 has 15 amino acids. The ends lost 6 bases at V and 0 bases at J; junction bases unmatched: 5. The CDR3 nucleotides are TGCAGCGTGAAAGCGGGAGGGCCCTCCTACAATGAGCAGTTCTTC. It specifies CSVKAGGPSYNEQFF.

This clonotype occurred many times. This chain connects TRBV4-3 to TRBJ2-3; 7 bases align to TRBD2. CDR1 and CDR2 (germline): LGHNA, YSLEER. This CDR3 spans 16 amino acids. The V gene end was trimmed by 4 bases and the J gene end by 1 base; junction bases not matched to a gene: 8. CDR3 sequence reads: CASSRSGLVGTDTQYF. CDR3 DNA sequence: TGCGCCAGCAGCCGTTCCGGACTAGTAGGCACAGATACGCAGTATTTT.

The rearrangement links TRBV20-1 to TRBJ2-5, with a weak D call TRBD2 (5 bases). The germline V gene has CDR1 DFQATT and CDR2 SNEGSKA (reference sequence). V lost 1 base to trimming and J lost 0 bases, with 21 bases between them. The CDR3 is 18 amino acids. The CDR3 DNA reads TGCAGTGCTAGAGGGGGAGTATTTTACTTCGCGAACCAAGAGACCCAGTACTTC. Its translation: CSARGGVFYFANQETQYF.

This clonotype was seen a few times. The genes are TRBV18 and TRBJ1-3, with 7 positions matching TRBD1. Germline V gene data show CDR1 as KGHSH and CDR2 as LQKENI. With V trimmed by 5 bases and J by 0 bases, 7 bases remained unmatched. This CDR3 has 16 residues. The CDR3 is CASSSRDSASGNTIYF. The DNA for the CDR3 is TGTGCCAGCTCATCCCGGGACAGCGCCTCTGGAAACACCATATATTTT.

The J gene is TRBJ2-1, the V gene TRBV11-2; tentatively, D is TRBD1 or TRBD2 (5 bases each). The V gene's germline CDR1 is SGHAT and CDR2 FQNNGV. CDR3 length: 14 amino acids. Between the trimmed V and J ends, which lost 5 bases and 1 base, there was a span of 9 bases. The CDR3 loop is CASSRGPSYNEQFF. The CDR3 DNA sequence: TGTGCCAGCAGCCGGGGACCTTCCTACAATGAGCAGTTCTTC. Using reference TRBV11-2 and TRBJ2-1 for the parts outside the CDR3, the full variable domain is EAGVAQSPRYKIIEKRQSVAFWCNPISGHATLYWYQQILGQGPKLLIQFQNNGVVDDSQLPKDRFSAERLKGVDSTLKIQPAKLEDSAVYLCASSRGPSYNEQFFGPGTRLTVL.

This clonotype was seen many times. The J gene is TRBJ2-1, the V gene TRBV29-1, with 10 bases identical to TRBD2. Germline-derived CDR1 and CDR2 are SQVTM and ANQGSEA. J gave up 4 bases and V 7 bases, and 4 bases lay outside the gene matches. The CDR3 consists of 13 residues. CDR3 in amino acids: CSAPGLAYNEQFF. In nucleotides, the CDR3 is TGCAGCGCTCCGGGACTAGCGTACAATGAGCAGTTCTTC.

This clonotype has a count of ten or more. This rearrangement joins TRBV28 to TRBJ1-5, with no clear D. Trimming shortened V by 5 bases and J by 4 bases, and 6 bases separated the two germline ends. From germline, CDR1 is MDHEN and CDR2 SYDVKM. This CDR3 has 12 amino acids. The CDR3 region is CASSVYNQPQHF. Written as DNA, the CDR3 is TGTGCCAGCAGTGTTTATAATCAGCCCCAGCATTTT.

The table lists this clonotype with a few counts. The chain links TRBV7-9 to TRBJ1-1; no clear D. Germline CDR1 reads SEHNR; CDR2 reads FQNEAQ (reference sequence). The V and J ends lost 5 bases and 1 base respectively, with 17 bases between them. The CDR3 has 16 residues. The CDR3 spells CASSTGLSLWNTEAFF. DNA of the CDR3: TGTGCCAGCAGCACGGGCTTGTCCCTCTGGAACACTGAAGCTTTCTTT. Looking up the rest from reference TRBV7-9 and TRBJ1-1 gives the full variable domain: DTGVSQNPRHKITKRGQNVTFRCDPISEHNRLYWYRQTLGQGPEFLTYFQNEAQLEKSRLLSDRFSAERPKGSFSTLEIQRTEQGDSAMYLCASSTGLSLWNTEAFFGQGTRLTVV.

This clonotype was counted ten times or more. The rearrangement joins TRBV4-3 to TRBJ1-1, with no clear D. The V end was cut by 0 bases, the J end by 1 base, with 9 bases between. CDR3 length equals 15 residues. The germline gives CDR1 LGHNA, CDR2 YSLEER. As DNA, the CDR3 is TGCGCCAGCAGCCAAGAGGCCGGGGAGAACACTGAAGCTTTCTTT. Translating gives CASSQEAGENTEAFF.

The sample holds many counts of this clonotype. The gene calls are TRBV11-2 and TRBJ1-2; D remains ambiguous. In germline, CDR1 is SGHAT, CDR2 FQNNGV. The CDR3 runs 17 residues. V was cut by 4 bases and J by 2 bases, with 20 bases left in between. CDR3 DNA sequence: TGTGCCAGCAGCTCAACTAAAAATAGGGTGTTAAACTATGGCTACACCTTC. Protein: CASSSTKNRVLNYGYTF.

In its sample, this clonotype was seen many times. The V and J genes are TRBV9 and TRBJ1-2, with 7 bases aligning to TRBD1. This CDR3 has 14 residues. The germline V gene has CDR1 SGDLS and CDR2 YYNGEE. Losses at the gene ends were 0 bases for V and 3 bases for J; bases not matched to a gene: 2. As DNA, the CDR3 is TGTGCCAGCAGCGTAGACAGGGGCCACTATGGCTACACCTTC. It translates to CASSVDRGHYGYTF.

The sample holds many counts of this clonotype. The chain carries TRBV24-1 and TRBJ2-3, with 10 bases matching TRBD1. The CDR3 has 15 residues. The germline CDR1 and CDR2 sequences are KGHDR and SFDVKD. After removal of 4 bases from V and 5 bases from J, the junction contained 5 bases not matched to a gene. The CDR3 DNA reads TGTGCCACCAGTGACCCCGGGACAGGGGTAGATACGCAGTATTTT. It codes for CATSDPGTGVDTQYF.

Ten or more counts support this clonotype. The chain joins TRBV5-1 to TRBJ2-1; D may be TRBD2 (5 bases). The CDR3 consists of 15 residues. CDR1 is SGHRS and CDR2 is YFSETQ in the germline V gene. V was trimmed by 0 bases and J by 4 bases, leaving 11 bases between them. The CDR3 spells CASSLEDSLYNEQFF. CDR3 sequence (DNA): TGCGCCAGCAGCTTGGAGGACTCACTATACAATGAGCAGTTCTTC.

This clonotype was observed many times. This chain uses TRBV15 with TRBJ2-7; 9 nucleotides align to TRBD1. The CDR3 has 16 amino acids. The junction had 6 bases not matched to a gene; V was cut back by 2 bases and J by 1 base. Germline CDR1 reads LNHNV; CDR2 reads YYDKDF (reference sequence). In nucleotides, the CDR3 is TGTGCCACCAGCAGAAGGGGTGGGACAGGGTCCTACGAGCAGTACTTC. Translated, it gives CATSRRGGTGSYEQYF.

This clonotype was counted many times. V is TRBV12-3 or TRBV12-4 and J is TRBJ1-1; 7 bases agree with TRBD1. The CDR3 runs to 15 residues. With 3 bases clipped from V and 0 bases from J, the junction kept 4 bases outside the gene matches. The CDR3 region is CASSFTGDMNTEAFF. The CDR3 DNA is TGTGCCAGCAGTTTCACAGGGGACATGAACACTGAAGCTTTCTTT.

Ten or more counts support this clonotype. The rearrangement uses TRBV6-4 and TRBJ2-3, with D unclear. Germline V lookup: CDR1 MRHNA, CDR2 SNTAGT. V shed 4 bases and J shed 1 base, with 12 bases lying between them. This CDR3 comprises 15 residues. Here the CDR3 DNA reads TGTGCCAGCAGTGCCCGGCCGCAGGGCACAGATACGCAGTATTTT. It yields the protein CASSARPQGTDTQYF.

This clonotype was seen at least ten times. The gene calls are TRBV7-2 and TRBJ2-2, with 8 nucleotides matching TRBD2. Germline values: CDR1 SGHTA, CDR2 FQGNSA. The junction had 3 bases not matched to a gene; V was cut back by 1 base and J by 2 bases. The length of the CDR3 is 16 residues. The chain's CDR3 is CASSLGSGINTGELFF. Written as DNA, the CDR3 is TGTGCCAGCAGCTTAGGTAGCGGGATCAACACCGGGGAGCTGTTTTTT.

Ten or more counts support this clonotype. V usage is TRBV10-3 and J usage is TRBJ1-5, with TRBD1 as a possible D gene (5 bases). V was clipped by 2 bases and J by 6 bases, with 8 bases between them. Germline lookup yields CDR1 ENHRY and CDR2 SYGVKD. The CDR3 length is 13 residues. The CDR3 is CAISEPGGQPQHF. DNA for the CDR3: TGTGCCATCAGTGAGCCGGGGGGTCAGCCCCAGCATTTT.

A word on this clonotype: The junction shows a germline mismatch at one end, possibly a read error. This rearrangement joins TRBV20-1 to TRBJ2-7, with 12 bases identical to TRBD2. The germline gives CDR1 DFQATT, CDR2 SNEGSKA (reference sequence). The CDR3 runs 17 residues. CDR3 in DNA: TGCTGTGCTAGCGGAACTAGCGGGGGGTTCCAACCTTACGAGCAGTACTTC. This codes for CCASGTSGGFQPYEQYF.

Many counts were recorded for this clonotype. J is TRBJ1-3 and V is TRBV3-1, with no clear D. Germline lookup yields CDR1 LGHDT and CDR2 YNNKEL (reference sequence). Trimming took off 6 bases at V and 0 bases at J, with 3 bases between the two ends. The CDR3 is 12 amino acids. CDR3 sequence reads: CASSYSGNTIYF. The CDR3 coding sequence is TGTGCCAGCAGTTACTCTGGAAACACCATATATTTT. Supplemented by reference TRBV3-1 and TRBJ1-3, the full variable domain reads DTAVSQTPKYLVTQMGNDKSIKCEQNLGHDTMYWYKQDSKKFLKIMFSYNNKELIINETVPNRFSPKSPDKAHLNLHINSLELGDSAVYFCASSYSGNTIYFGEGSWLTVV.

DNA for the CDR3: TGTGCCAGGAGCCGTGGACTAGTGGGACCCACAGATACGCAGTATTTT. The encoded protein is CARSRGLVGPTDTQYF. The V call is TRBV7-8, the J call TRBJ2-3, with 7 nucleotides matching TRBD2. Germline CDR1 and CDR2: SGHVS and FQNEAQ. Trimming removed 9 bases from V and 2 bases from J; junction bases left unmatched: 14. This CDR3 region has 16 residues. Using reference TRBV7-8 and TRBJ2-3 for the parts outside the CDR3, the full variable domain is GAGVSQSPRYKVAKRGQDVALRCDPISGHVSLFWYQQALGQGPEFLTYFQNEAQLDKSGLPSDRFFAERPEGSVSTLKIQRTQQEDSAVYLCARSRGLVGPTDTQYFGPGTRLTVL.